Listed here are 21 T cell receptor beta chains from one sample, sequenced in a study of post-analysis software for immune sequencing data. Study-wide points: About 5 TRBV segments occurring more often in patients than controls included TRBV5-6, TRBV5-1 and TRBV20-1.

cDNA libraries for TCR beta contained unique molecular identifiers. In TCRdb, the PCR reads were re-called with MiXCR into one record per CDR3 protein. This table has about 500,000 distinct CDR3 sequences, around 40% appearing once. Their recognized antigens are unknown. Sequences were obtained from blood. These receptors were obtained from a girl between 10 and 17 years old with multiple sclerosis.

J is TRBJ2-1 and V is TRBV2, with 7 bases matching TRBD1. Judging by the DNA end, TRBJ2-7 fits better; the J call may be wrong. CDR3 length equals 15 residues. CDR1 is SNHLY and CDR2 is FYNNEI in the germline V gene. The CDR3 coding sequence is TGTGCCAGCAGTGGCGACAGGGCCTCCTACAATGAGCAGTACTTC. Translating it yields CASSGDRASYNEQYF.

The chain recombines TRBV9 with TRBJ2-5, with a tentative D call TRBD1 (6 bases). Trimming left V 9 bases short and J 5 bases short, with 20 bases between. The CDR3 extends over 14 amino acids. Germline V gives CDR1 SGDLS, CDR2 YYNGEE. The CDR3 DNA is TGTGCCATCAAAAGGAACAGGGAAAGGGAGACCCAGTACTTC. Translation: CAIKRNRERETQYF.

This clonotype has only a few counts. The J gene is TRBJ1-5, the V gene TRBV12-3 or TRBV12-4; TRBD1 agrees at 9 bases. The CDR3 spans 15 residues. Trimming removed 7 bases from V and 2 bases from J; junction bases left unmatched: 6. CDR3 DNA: TGTGCCAGCACCCTAACAGGGGGCGGCAATCAGCCCCAGCATTTT. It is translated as CASTLTGGGNQPQHF.

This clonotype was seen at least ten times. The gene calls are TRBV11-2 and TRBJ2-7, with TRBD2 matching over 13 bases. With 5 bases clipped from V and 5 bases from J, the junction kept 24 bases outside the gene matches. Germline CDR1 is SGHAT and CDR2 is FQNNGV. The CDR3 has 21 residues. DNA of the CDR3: TGTGCCAGCAGCCATCGAGGGTTGGACAGGGTAATACTAGCGGGAGGGGACGAGCAGTACTTC. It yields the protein CASSHRGLDRVILAGGDEQYF.

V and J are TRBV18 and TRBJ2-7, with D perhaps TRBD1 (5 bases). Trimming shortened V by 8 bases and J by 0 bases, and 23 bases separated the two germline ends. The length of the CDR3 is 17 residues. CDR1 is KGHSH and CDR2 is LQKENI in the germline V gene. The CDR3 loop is CASLNPQGPSRSYEQYF. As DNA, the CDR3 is TGTGCCAGCCTTAACCCCCAGGGTCCTTCTCGCTCCTACGAGCAGTACTTC.

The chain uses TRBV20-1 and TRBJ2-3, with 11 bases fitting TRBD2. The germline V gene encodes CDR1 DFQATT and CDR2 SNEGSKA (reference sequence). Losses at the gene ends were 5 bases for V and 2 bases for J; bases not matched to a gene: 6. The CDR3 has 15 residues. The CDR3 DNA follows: TGCAGTGCTCGTCAGACTAGCGGGAACACAGATACGCAGTATTTT. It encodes CSARQTSGNTDTQYF.

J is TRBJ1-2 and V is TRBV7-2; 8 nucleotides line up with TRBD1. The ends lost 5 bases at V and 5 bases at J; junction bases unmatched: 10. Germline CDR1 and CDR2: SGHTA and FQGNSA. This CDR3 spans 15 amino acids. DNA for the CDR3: TGTGCCAGCAGCCGCGGCCAGGGGGCGGGATATGGCTACACCTTC. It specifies CASSRGQGAGYGYTF.

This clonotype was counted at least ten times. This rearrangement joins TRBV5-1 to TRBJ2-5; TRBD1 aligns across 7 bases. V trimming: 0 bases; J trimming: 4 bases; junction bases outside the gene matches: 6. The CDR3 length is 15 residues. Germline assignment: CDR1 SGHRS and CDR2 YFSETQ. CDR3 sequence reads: CASSLARDSGETQYF. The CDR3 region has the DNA TGCGCCAGCAGCTTGGCCAGGGACAGTGGAGAGACCCAGTACTTC.

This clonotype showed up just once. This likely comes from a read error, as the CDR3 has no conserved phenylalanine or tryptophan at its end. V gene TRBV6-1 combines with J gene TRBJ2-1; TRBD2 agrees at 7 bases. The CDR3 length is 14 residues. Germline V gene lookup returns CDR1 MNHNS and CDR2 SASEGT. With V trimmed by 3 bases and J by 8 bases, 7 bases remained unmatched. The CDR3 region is CASSEGGRWDEQFL. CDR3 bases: TGTGCCAGCAGTGAGGGCGGGAGATGGGATGAGCAGTTCCTC.

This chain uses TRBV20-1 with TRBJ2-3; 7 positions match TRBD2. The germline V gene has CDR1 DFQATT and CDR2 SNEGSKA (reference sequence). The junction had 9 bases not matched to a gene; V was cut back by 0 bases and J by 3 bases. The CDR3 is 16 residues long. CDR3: CSARDRASGNTDTQYF. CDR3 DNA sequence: TGCAGTGCTAGAGATCGGGCTAGCGGAAATACAGATACGCAGTATTTT.

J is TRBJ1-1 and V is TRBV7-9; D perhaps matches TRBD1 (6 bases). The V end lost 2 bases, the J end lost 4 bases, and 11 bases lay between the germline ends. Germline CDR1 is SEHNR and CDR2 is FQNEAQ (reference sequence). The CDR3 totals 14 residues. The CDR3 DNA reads TGTGCCAGCAGCTTATTGGCAGGGGTCACTGAAGCTTTCTTT. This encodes CASSLLAGVTEAFF.

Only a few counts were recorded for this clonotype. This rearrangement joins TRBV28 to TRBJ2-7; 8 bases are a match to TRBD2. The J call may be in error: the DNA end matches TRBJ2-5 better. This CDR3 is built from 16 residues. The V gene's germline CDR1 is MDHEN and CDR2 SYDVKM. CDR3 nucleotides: TGTGCCAGCAGTCCTATGCTGACTAGCGTAGGAGAGACCCAGTACTTC. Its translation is CASSPMLTSVGETQYF.

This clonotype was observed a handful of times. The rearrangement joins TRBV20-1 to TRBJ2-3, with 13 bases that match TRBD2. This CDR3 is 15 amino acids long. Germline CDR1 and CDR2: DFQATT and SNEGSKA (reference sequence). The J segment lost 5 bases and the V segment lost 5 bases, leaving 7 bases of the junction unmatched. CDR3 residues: CSAERTSGSVDTQYF. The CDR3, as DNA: TGCAGTGCTGAGAGGACTAGCGGGAGTGTAGATACGCAGTATTTT.

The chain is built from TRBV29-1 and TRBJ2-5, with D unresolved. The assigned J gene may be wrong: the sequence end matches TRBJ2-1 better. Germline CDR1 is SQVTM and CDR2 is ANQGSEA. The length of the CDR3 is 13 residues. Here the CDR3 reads CSVFSPRQETQFF. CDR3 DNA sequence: TGCAGCGTCTTTTCTCCAAGGCAAGAGACCCAGTTCTTC.

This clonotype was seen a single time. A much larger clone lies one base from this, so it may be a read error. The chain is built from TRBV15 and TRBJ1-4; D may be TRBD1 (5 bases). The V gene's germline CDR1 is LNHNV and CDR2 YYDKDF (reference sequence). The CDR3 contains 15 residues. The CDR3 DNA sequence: TGTGCCACCAGCCAGAGATCCGGGACGGCTGAAAGACTGTTTTTT. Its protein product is CATSQRSGTAERLFF.

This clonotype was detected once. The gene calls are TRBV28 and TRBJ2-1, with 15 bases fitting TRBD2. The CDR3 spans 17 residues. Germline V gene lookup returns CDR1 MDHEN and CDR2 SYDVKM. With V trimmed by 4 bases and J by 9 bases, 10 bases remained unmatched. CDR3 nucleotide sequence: TGTGCCAGCAGTTCCGGGACTAGCGGGAGGAGGATGAGTGAGCAGTTCTTC. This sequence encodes CASSSGTSGRRMSEQFF.

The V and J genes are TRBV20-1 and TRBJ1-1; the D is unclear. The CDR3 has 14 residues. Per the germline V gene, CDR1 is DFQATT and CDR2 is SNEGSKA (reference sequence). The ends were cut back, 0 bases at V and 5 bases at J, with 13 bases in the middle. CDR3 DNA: TGCAGTGCTAGAGATGAGATGAAGTGGACTGAAGCTTTCTTT. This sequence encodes CSARDEMKWTEAFF.

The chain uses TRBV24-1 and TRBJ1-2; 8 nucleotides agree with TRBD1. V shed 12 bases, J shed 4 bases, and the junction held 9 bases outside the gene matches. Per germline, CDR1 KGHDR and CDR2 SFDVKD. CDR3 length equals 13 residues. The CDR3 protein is CASQGAGSYGYTF. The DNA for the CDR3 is TGTGCCTCCCAGGGGGCCGGTAGCTATGGCTACACCTTC.

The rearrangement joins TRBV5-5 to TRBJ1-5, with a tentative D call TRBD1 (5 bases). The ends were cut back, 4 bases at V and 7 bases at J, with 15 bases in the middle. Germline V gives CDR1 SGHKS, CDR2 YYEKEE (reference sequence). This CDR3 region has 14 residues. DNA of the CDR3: TGTGCCAGCAGCATAGGGGATTTAGGACAGCCCCAGCATTTT. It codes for CASSIGDLGQPQHF.

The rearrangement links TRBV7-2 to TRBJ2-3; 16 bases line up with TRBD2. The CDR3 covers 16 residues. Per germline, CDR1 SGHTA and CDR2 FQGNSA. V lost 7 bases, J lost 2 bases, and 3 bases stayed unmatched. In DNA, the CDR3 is TGTGCCAGCATCGGGACTAGCGGGAGGGTCACAGATACGCAGTATTTT. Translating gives CASIGTSGRVTDTQYF.

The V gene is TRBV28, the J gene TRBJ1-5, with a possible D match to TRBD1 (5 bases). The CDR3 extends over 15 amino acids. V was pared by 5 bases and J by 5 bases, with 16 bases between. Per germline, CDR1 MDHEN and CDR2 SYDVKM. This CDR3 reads CASSMHGGGDQPQHF. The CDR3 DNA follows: TGTGCCAGCAGTATGCACGGGGGAGGGGATCAGCCCCAGCATTTT.